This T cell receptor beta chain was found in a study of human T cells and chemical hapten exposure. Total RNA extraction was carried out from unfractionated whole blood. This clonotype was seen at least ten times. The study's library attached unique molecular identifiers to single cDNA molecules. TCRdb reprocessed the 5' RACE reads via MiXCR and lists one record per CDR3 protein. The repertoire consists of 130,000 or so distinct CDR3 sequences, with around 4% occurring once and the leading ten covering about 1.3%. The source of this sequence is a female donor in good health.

The CDR3 sequence: CASSYLSYNEQFF. The DNA of the CDR3 is TGTGCCAGCAGTTACTTATCCTACAATGAGCAGTTCTTC. The chain couples TRBV6-2 or TRBV6-3 to TRBJ2-1; D is ambiguous. The germline V and J ends were trimmed by 1 base and 1 base, with 2 bases remaining between them. This CDR3 region has 13 residues. CDR1 MNHEY and CDR2 SVGEGT come from the germline V gene.